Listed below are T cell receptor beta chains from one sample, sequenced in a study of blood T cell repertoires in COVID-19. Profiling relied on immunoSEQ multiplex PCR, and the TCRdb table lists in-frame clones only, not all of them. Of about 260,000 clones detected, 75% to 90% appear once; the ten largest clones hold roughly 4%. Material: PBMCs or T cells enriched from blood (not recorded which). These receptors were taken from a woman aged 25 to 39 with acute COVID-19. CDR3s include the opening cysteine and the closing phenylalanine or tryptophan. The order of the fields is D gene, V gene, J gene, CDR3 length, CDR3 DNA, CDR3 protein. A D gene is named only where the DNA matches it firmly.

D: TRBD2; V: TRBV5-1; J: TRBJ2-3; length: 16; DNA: TGCGCCAGCAGCTTGGGAGGAGCGGGAGTGGTAGATACGCAGTATTTT; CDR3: CASSLGGAGVVDTQYF
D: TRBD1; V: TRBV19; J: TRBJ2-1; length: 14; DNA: TGTGCCAGTATAAGGCAGGGGGCAGTCAATGAGCAGTTCTTC; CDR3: CASIRQGAVNEQFF
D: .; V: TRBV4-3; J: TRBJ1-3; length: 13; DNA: TGCGCCAGCAGCCAAGCTCAGGCAAACACCATATATTTT; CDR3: CASSQAQANTIYF
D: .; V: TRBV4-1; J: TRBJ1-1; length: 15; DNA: TGCGCCAGCAGCCTCCTGACAGACATGAACACTGAAGCTTTCTTT; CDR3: CASSLLTDMNTEAFF
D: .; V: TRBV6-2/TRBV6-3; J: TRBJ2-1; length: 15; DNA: TGTGCCAGCAGTTACTCGCACGGGAGTCCGGATGAGCAGTTCTTC; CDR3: CASSYSHGSPDEQFF
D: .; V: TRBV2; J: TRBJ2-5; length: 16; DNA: TGTGCCAGCAGTGAATTGGAGGGGCTGATAGGAGAGACCCAGTACTTC; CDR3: CASSELEGLIGETQYF
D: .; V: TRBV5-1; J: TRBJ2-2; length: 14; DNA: TGCGCCAGCAGCCCCTTTACGGACACCGGGGAGCTGTTTTTT; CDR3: CASSPFTDTGELFF
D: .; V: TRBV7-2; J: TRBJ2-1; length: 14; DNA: TGTGCCAGCAGCTCTGGCGGCGGTTCAAATGAGCAGTTCTTC; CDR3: CASSSGGGSNEQFF
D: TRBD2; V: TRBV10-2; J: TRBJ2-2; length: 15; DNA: TGCGCCAGCAGTGAGACTAGCGGGGGGACCGGGGAGCTGTTTTTT; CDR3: CASSETSGGTGELFF
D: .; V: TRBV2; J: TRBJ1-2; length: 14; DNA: TGTGCCAGCAGTGATATGGCAGGGGATTATGGCTACACCTTC; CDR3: CASSDMAGDYGYTF
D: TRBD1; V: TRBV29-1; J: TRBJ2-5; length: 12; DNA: TGCAGCGGGGCGGACAGGGGAGAGACCCAGTACTTC; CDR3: CSGADRGETQYF
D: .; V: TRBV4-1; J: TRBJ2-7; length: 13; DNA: TGCGCCAGCAGCCAAGTAGCAAGTTGGGAGCAGTACTTC; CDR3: CASSQVASWEQYF
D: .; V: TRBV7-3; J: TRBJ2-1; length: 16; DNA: TGTGCCAGCAGCCCCATGGGGGCCTCCTCCTACAATGAGCAGTTCTTC; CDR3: CASSPMGASSYNEQFF
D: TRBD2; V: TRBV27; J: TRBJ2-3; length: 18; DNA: TGTGCCAGCAGTTCCCCGGGACTAGCGGGAGGGAGGTTAGATACGCAGTATTTT; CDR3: CASSSPGLAGGRLDTQYF
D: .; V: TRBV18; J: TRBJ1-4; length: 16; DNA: TGTGCCAGCTCACCACCCTCTGTAGGGGTTGGGGAAAAACTGTTTTTT; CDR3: CASSPPSVGVGEKLFF
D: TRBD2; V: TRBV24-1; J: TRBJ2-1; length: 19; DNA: TGTGCCACCAGTGATTTGCCCTATCTTCAGCGGGAGGGCCGTAATGAGCAGTTCTTC; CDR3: CATSDLPYLQREGRNEQFF
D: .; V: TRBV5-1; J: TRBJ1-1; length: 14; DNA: TGCGCCAGCAGCGCGGACACGATGAACACTGAAGCTTTCTTT; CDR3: CASSADTMNTEAFF